A single sample is the source of the 6 T cell receptor beta chains below, sequenced in a study of blood T cell repertoires in COVID-19. Produced via immunoSEQ multiplex PCR; TCRdb's table is partial and in-frame only. The sample includes around 110,000 clones, roughly 83% seen only once; the top ten take roughly 2.4%. The sequencing input was peripheral blood. These receptor sequences come from a young man with acute or convalescent COVID-19.

This sequence joins TRBV7-8 and TRBJ1-6; TRBD1 agrees at 7 bases. V shed 1 base and J 7 bases; nucleotides not matched to a gene: 4. The germline V gene encodes CDR1 SGHVS and CDR2 FQNEAQ. The CDR3 consists of 15 residues. CDR3 sequence: CASSLEGARNSPLHF. The CDR3 coding sequence is TGTGCCAGCAGCTTAGAGGGGGCGCGAAATTCACCCCTCCACTTT.

The chain employs TRBV7-9 and TRBJ2-6; D possibly corresponds to TRBD2 (5 bases). Germline lookup yields CDR1 SEHNR and CDR2 FQNEAQ (reference sequence). V was clipped by 6 bases and J by 2 bases, with 14 bases between them. This CDR3 contains 16 residues. The CDR3 DNA reads as TGTGCCAGCAGTTTCCTAGGAGGTACTGGGGCCAACGTCCTGACTTTC. It codes for CASSFLGGTGANVLTF.

The chain recombines TRBV30 with TRBJ1-2; TRBD1 matches at 9 bases. The length of the CDR3 is 14 residues. Trimming took 4 bases from V and 4 from J; bases not matched to a gene: 7. Per the germline V gene, CDR1 is GTSNPN and CDR2 is SVGIG (reference sequence). The CDR3, as DNA: TGTGCCTGGAACATGCCGGGACAGGGCTATGGCTACACCTTC. It translates to CAWNMPGQGYGYTF.

J is TRBJ2-1 and V is TRBV19; 10 nucleotides line up with TRBD2. The germline V gene has CDR1 LNHDA and CDR2 SQIVND (reference sequence). The CDR3 contains 19 residues. Germline trimming cut 2 bases from V and 0 bases from J; bases unmatched to any gene: 10. CDR3 in amino acids: CASSINALAGLNSYNEQFF. The CDR3 DNA is TGTGCCAGTAGTATAAACGCACTAGCGGGGCTAAACTCCTACAATGAGCAGTTCTTC.

The chain uses TRBV1 and TRBJ2-3; the DNA was not compared with TRBD2, the D call given in the table. TRBV1 is listed as a pseudogene. The CDR3 totals 17 residues. The CDR3 sequence: CTSTELPSGESTDTQYF. The CDR3 DNA follows: TGCACCAGCACCGAACTCCCTAGCGGGGAAAGCACAGATACGCAGTATTTT.

The chain combines TRBV6-5 with TRBJ1-2, with D tentatively TRBD1 (5 bases). CDR1 is MNHEY, CDR2 SVGAGI, per germline. CDR3 length: 14 amino acids. V gave up 6 bases and J gave up 4 bases, with 15 bases separating them. The DNA of the CDR3 is TGTGCCAGCAGCCGAACGGAGGGGTCCTATGGCTACACCTTC. Translated, it gives CASSRTEGSYGYTF.